This T cell receptor beta chain was obtained from a study of CD8 T cells in Susac syndrome. The CDR3 contains 17 residues. Germline CDR1 LNHDA, CDR2 SQIVND (reference sequence). Random hexamers were used to reverse transcribe an amount of 0.5 to 1 ug RNA. With immunoSEQ multiplex PCR, TCR beta CDR3 was amplified across 54 Vbeta and 13 Jbeta. TCRdb recomputed calls from the immunoSEQ multiplex PCR reads with MiXCR, one row per CDR3 protein. The sample comprises fewer than 350,000 distinct CDR3 sequences, 90% to 95% of which are singletons, and roughly 0.064% rests with the top ten. TEMRA cells were enriched by FACS, while CD8+ and CD4+ T cells were obtained through a negative isolation that was performed magnetically. Points on this clonotype: One end of the junction varies from germline; a read error may be responsible.

The chain links TRBV19 to TRBJ1-5; D gene unclear. The origin of this receptor is a human donor with multiple sclerosis. The source material was CD4+ T cells from PBMCs. CDR3 bases: TGTCCCAGGTATTTCACGGCAGGTAGACCTTGGGATCAGCCCCAGCATTTT. Encoded protein: CPRYFTAGRPWDQPQHF.